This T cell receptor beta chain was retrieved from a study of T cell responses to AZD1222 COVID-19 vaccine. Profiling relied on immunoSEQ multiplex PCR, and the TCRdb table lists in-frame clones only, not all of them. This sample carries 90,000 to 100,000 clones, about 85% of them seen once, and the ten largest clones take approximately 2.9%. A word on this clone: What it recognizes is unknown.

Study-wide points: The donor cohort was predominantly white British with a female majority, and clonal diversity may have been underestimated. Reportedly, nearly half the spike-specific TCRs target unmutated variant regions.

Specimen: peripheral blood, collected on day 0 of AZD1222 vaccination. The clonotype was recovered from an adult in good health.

This CDR3 reads CATRTGVNTGELFF. CDR3 DNA sequence: TGTGCCACCAGGACAGGGGTGAACACCGGGGAGCTGTTTTTT. The J gene is TRBJ2-2, the V gene TRBV6-5; 9 bases are shared with TRBD1. V dropped 10 bases and J dropped 1; count of bases not matched to a gene: 4. There are 14 residues in the CDR3. In germline, CDR1 is MNHEY, CDR2 SVGAGI.